This passage covers 17 T cell receptor beta chains from one sample sequenced in a study of glioma-infiltrating T cells. Using RNA template, CDR3s of TCR alpha and beta were amplified with iRepertoire arm-PCR. TCRdb fed the multiplex PCR reads into MiXCR, producing one record per CDR3 protein. The table has about 180,000 distinct CDR3 sequences, 43% seen once. The sample consisted of glioma tissue, nonneoplastic brain tissue, or PBMCs (not recorded which). The receptors shown here come from a human donor with low-grade glioma or glioblastoma, undergoing nonglioma brain surgery, or in good health (not recorded which).

About this clonotype: A clone one base away is much larger, so this may be a read error. This chain uses TRBV20-1 with TRBJ2-7, with D hard to call. The length of the CDR3 is 14 residues. Trimming took off 0 bases at V and 5 bases at J, with 14 bases between the two ends. CDR1 is DFQATT and CDR2 is SNEGSKA in the germline V gene (reference sequence). This CDR3 reads CSARDITNVNEQYF. CDR3 in DNA: TGCAGTGCTAGAGATATTACGAACGTGAACGAGCAGTACTTC.

This clonotype was seen a few times. This may come from a read error, since a much larger clone is one base off. The chain uses TRBV7-2 and TRBJ1-6; the D is unclear. This CDR3 is built from 14 residues. Germline CDR1 and CDR2: SGHTA and FQGNSA. The CDR3 reads CASSSTPGLSPLNF. The CDR3 nucleotides read TGTGCCAGCAGCTCGACGCCGGGCCTATCACCCCTCAACTTT.

The V gene is TRBV3-1, the J gene TRBJ2-5; 8 nucleotides match TRBD1. CDR3 size: 16 residues. CDR1 is LGHDT, CDR2 YNNKEL, per germline (reference sequence). Unmatched junction bases numbered 15, after V lost 7 bases and J lost 5 bases. The CDR3 protein is CASNLRTGIFDETQYF. The CDR3 DNA is TGTGCCAGCAACCTCAGGACAGGGATTTTCGACGAGACCCAGTACTTC.

About this clonotype itself: With a much larger clone just one base away, this may be a read error. The CDR3 region has the DNA TGCGCCAGCAGACCCCGACAGCTAGCTAACTATGGCTACACCTTC. Its protein is CASRPRQLANYGYTF. The V call is TRBV4-1, the J call TRBJ1-2; maybe TRBD1 (5 bases). CDR1 and CDR2 (germline): MGHRA, YSYEKL. The CDR3 loop spans 15 amino acids. Trimming removed 6 bases from V and 0 bases from J, with 14 bases in between.

This clonotype was observed many times. The chain joins TRBV20-1 to TRBJ2-3, with 11 bases fitting TRBD2. The germline CDR1 and CDR2 sequences are DFQATT and SNEGSKA (reference sequence). V was clipped by 5 bases and J by 1 base; unmatched bases: 5. The CDR3 is 15 amino acids. The CDR3 bases are TGCAGTGCTCTGACTAGCGGGATAGGCACAGATACGCAGTATTTT. This translates into CSALTSGIGTDTQYF.

In regard to this clonotype: The conserved phenylalanine or tryptophan is not found at the CDR3 terminus, so this likely reflects a read error. V and J are TRBV6-2 or TRBV6-3 and TRBJ2-1, with D tentatively TRBD1 or TRBD2 (7 bases each). The CDR3 length is 12 residues. Per the germline V gene, CDR1 is MNHEY and CDR2 is SVGEGT. The CDR3 reads CASGTVNNEQFL. CDR3 sequence (DNA): TGCGCCAGCGGGACAGTGAACAATGAGCAGTTCTTA.

The sample holds one count of this clonotype. Being one base from a much bigger clone, this may be a read error. This sequence joins TRBV29-1 and TRBJ2-3; 7 bases agree with TRBD1. CDR3 length equals 12 residues. From germline, CDR1 is SQVTM and CDR2 ANQGSEA. Here the CDR3 reads CSVETGTDTHYF. The CDR3 DNA is TGCAGCGTTGAGACCGGGACAGATACGCATTATTTT.

This clonotype was seen a few times. This rearrangement joins TRBV18 to TRBJ2-7; TRBD1 matches 8 bases. The CDR3 loop spans 16 amino acids. V was pared by 0 bases and J by 7 bases, with 11 bases of the junction left unmatched. Germline V gene data show CDR1 as KGHSH and CDR2 as LQKENI. CDR3: CASSPPQSGGPREQYF. CDR3 DNA: TGTGCCAGCTCACCACCGCAGTCAGGGGGCCCGAGGGAGCAGTACTTC.

As for this clonotype: One base away lies a much larger clone, so this may be a sequencing read error. The rearrangement joins TRBV4-1 to TRBJ2-2; perhaps D is TRBD1 or TRBD2 (6 bases each). The CDR3 has 16 amino acids. In germline, CDR1 is MGHRA, CDR2 YSYEKL. V shed 1 base and J shed 5 bases, with 14 bases lying between them. This chain's CDR3 is CASSQGTTGTTGELFF. The CDR3 nucleotides read TGCGCCAGCAGCCAAGGTACCACAGGGACTACCGGGGAGCTGTTTTTT.

The J gene is TRBJ1-4, the V gene TRBV7-9, with TRBD1 matching over 9 bases. V dropped 5 bases and J dropped 5; count of bases not matched to a gene: 6. CDR3 length equals 15 residues. Germline values: CDR1 SEHNR, CDR2 FQNEAQ (reference sequence). CDR3 DNA: TGTGCCAGCAGCGTAGGACAGGGGAAAAATGAAAAACTGTTTTTT. Translating it yields CASSVGQGKNEKLFF.

This clonotype has at least ten counts. The genes are TRBV2 and TRBJ2-3, with TRBD2 matching over 9 bases. The CDR3 runs to 16 residues. Germline-derived CDR1 and CDR2 are SNHLY and FYNNEI. The junction had 8 bases not matched to a gene; V was cut back by 6 bases and J by 1 base. CDR3: CASRRGLAMRTDTQYF. For the CDR3, the DNA is TGTGCCAGCAGGAGAGGACTAGCGATGCGCACAGATACGCAGTATTTT.

With regard to this clonotype: A clone one base away is much larger, so this may be a read error. This CDR3 is CSARERKGLGTEAFF. The CDR3 bases are TGCAGTGCTAGAGAACGGAAGGGCCTGGGCACTGAAGCTTTCTTT. This chain uses TRBV20-1 with TRBJ1-1; D gene ambiguous. The V and J ends lost 0 bases and 4 bases respectively, with 15 bases between them. Germline V lookup: CDR1 DFQATT, CDR2 SNEGSKA (reference sequence). The CDR3 runs 15 residues.

The table lists this clonotype with many counts. As DNA, the CDR3 is TGCGCCAGCAGCCTCCGACTGTACACTGAAGCTTTCTTT. Translating it yields CASSLRLYTEAFF. The chain employs TRBV4-1 and TRBJ1-1; D is uncertain. The CDR3 runs 13 residues. V gave up 4 bases and J gave up 3 bases, with 9 bases separating them. CDR1 is MGHRA, CDR2 YSYEKL, per germline.

The chain carries TRBV2 and TRBJ2-5; D unresolved. CDR3 length: 14 residues. The V gene's germline CDR1 is SNHLY and CDR2 FYNNEI. The V end was cut by 7 bases, the J end by 4 bases, with 16 bases between. CDR3 region: CASTDDRVSETQYF. The CDR3 coding sequence is TGTGCCAGCACTGACGACCGGGTCTCAGAGACCCAGTACTTC.

V gene TRBV20-1 combines with J gene TRBJ2-3; no clear D gene. The DNA end lines up better with TRBJ1-5; the J call may be wrong. The germline V gene encodes CDR1 DFQATT and CDR2 SNEGSKA (reference sequence). This CDR3 contains 17 residues. The DNA of the CDR3 is TGCAGTGCTAGCCCCGAGACTAGCGGGAGTGAGGCAGATACGCAGCATTTT. It codes for CSASPETSGSEADTQHF.

A note on this clonotype: This sequence may be a read error, since a much larger clone differs from it by one base. The rearrangement uses TRBV28 and TRBJ2-3, with a tentative D call TRBD2 (7 bases). Germline V gene sequence: CDR1 MDHEN, CDR2 SYDVKM. The CDR3 loop spans 14 amino acids. V was pared by 9 bases and J by 4 bases, with 17 bases between. The CDR3 DNA follows: TGTGCCAGAAGGGGGGGAACCCTTCCAGATACGCAGTATTTT. It yields the protein CARRGGTLPDTQYF. The complete variable domain, with remaining parts taken from reference TRBV28 and TRBJ2-3, reads DVKVTQSSRYLVKRTGEKVFLECVQDMDHENMFWYRQDPGLGLRLIYFSYDVKMKEKGDIPEGYSVSREKKERFSLILESASTNQTSMYLCARRGGTLPDTQYFGPGTRLTVL.

As concerns this clonotype: Possible read error: a much larger clone is one base away. The chain joins TRBV25-1 to TRBJ1-2; D is possibly TRBD1 (5 bases). V lost 7 bases, J lost 4 bases, and 22 bases lay in between. This CDR3 has 16 residues. Germline CDR1 is MGHDK and CDR2 is SYGVNS. CDR3 protein: CASTDSSLALPYGYTF. CDR3 coding DNA: TGTGCCAGCACAGACAGCTCCCTAGCTTTACCCTATGGCTACACCTTC.